The text below deals with one T cell receptor (beta chain). Here immunoSEQ multiplex PCR was the method, and the copy in TCRdb shows in-frame clones only, minus some. Of around 250,000 clones in the sample, around 91% were seen once. The data stem from a study of blood T cell repertoires in COVID-19. Across the whole study: Collection of acute and convalescent COVID-19 samples took place in the United States, Italy and Spain. The analysed material was cDNA or gDNA that came from T cells, B-cell-depleted T cells, or PBMCs.

Trimming pared 5 bases from V and 0 bases from J, leaving 11 bases between. Germline-derived CDR1 and CDR2 are MDHEN and SYDVKM. This CDR3 is 16 amino acids long. Enrolment of Seattle patients took place during active infection, and they were followed longitudinally. This clonotype originated in a woman in her sixties or seventies with COVID-19, enrolled during active disease. The V and J genes are TRBV28 and TRBJ1-6, with D perhaps TRBD1 (6 bases). Specimen: peripheral blood. This chain's CDR3 is CASSPTGSSYNSPLHF. The CDR3 DNA is TGTGCCAGCAGTCCTACAGGGAGCTCCTATAATTCACCCCTCCACTTT.